This entry describes one TCR beta chain. The target antigen is unknown. Healthy donors had no documented immune events, such as infections, while sampled. The data are from a study of identifying expanded T cells in peripheral blood. Germline lookup yields CDR1 MGHRA and CDR2 YSYEKL. The CDR3 sequence is 18 residues long. The germline V and J ends were trimmed by 0 bases and 5 bases, with 22 bases remaining between them. Assay used: immunoSEQ multiplex PCR; TCRdb lists only in-frame clones, some missing. The table includes around 68,000 clones, 80% to 90% detected once. Study results and limitations: Technical replicates showed roughly 1.2 changed clones; around 2 weeks approximately 15; four weeks 19. Clone count variance between roughly 2-week samples rose with total template count.

The sequence was obtained from a person between 18 and 69 years old in good health. Sample: blood. The J gene is TRBJ2-5, the V gene TRBV4-1, with TRBD1 as a possible D gene (5 bases). The CDR3 DNA follows: TGCGCCAGCAGCCAAGATGCAGGGCCGGGCTGGTCATCGGAGACCCAGTACTTC. This translates into CASSQDAGPGWSSETQYF.